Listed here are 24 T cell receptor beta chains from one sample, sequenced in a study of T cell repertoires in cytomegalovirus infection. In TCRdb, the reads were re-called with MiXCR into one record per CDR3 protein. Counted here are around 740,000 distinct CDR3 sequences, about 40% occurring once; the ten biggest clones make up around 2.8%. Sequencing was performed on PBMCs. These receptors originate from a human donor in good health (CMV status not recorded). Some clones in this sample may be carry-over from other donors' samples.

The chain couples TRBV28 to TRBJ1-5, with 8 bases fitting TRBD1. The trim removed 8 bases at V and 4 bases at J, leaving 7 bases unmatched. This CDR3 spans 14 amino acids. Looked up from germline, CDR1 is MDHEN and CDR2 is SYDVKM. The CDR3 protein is CASLQGARNQPQHF. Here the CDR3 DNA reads TGTGCCAGCCTCCAGGGGGCTAGGAATCAGCCCCAGCATTTT.

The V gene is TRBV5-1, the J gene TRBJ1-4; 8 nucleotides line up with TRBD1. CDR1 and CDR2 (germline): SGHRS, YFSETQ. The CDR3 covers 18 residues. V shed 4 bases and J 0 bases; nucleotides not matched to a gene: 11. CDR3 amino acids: CASSQRTGHPTTNEKLFF. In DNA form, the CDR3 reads TGCGCCAGCAGCCAGAGGACAGGGCACCCGACAACTAATGAAAAACTGTTTTTT. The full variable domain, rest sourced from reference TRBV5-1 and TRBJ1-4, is KAGVTQTPRYLIKTRGQQVTLSCSPISGHRSVSWYQQTPGQGLQFLFEYFSETQRNKGNFPGRFSGRQFSNSRSEMNVSTLELGDSALYLCASSQRTGHPTTNEKLFFGSGTQLSVL.

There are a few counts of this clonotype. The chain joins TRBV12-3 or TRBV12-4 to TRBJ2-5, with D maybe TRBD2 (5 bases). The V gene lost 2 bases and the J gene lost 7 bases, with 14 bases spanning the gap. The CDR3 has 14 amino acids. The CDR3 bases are TGTGCCAGCAGTTTAACGGCAGGTGGAGGGACCCAGTACTTC. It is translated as CASSLTAGGGTQYF.

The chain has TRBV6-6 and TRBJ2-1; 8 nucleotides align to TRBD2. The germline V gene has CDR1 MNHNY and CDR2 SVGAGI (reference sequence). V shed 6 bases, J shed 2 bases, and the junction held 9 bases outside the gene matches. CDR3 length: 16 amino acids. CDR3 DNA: TGTGCCAGCAGCCCCGGGAGGGGGAAGACCTACAATGAGCAGTTCTTC. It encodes CASSPGRGKTYNEQFF.

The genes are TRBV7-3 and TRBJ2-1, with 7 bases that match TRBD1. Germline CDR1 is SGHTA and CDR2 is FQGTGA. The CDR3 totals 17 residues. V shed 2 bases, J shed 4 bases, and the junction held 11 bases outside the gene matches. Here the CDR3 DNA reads TGTGCCAGCAGCTTAGGAACAACAGGGGCAAGGTACAATGAGCAGTTCTTC. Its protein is CASSLGTTGARYNEQFF.

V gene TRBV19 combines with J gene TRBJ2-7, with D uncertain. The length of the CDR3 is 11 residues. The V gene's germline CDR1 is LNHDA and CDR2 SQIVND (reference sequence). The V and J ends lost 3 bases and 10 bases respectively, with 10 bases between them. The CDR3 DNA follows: TGTGCCAGTAGTATGATGGGCGATCAGTACTTC. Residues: CASSMMGDQYF.

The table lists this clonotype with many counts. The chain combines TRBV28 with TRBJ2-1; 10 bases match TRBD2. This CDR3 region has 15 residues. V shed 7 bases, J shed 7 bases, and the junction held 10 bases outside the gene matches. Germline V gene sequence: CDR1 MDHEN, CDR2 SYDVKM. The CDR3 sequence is CASKLAGWGWNEQFF. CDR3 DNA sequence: TGTGCCAGCAAACTAGCGGGGTGGGGGTGGAATGAGCAGTTCTTC. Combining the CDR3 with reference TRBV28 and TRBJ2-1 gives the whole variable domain DVKVTQSSRYLVKRTGEKVFLECVQDMDHENMFWYRQDPGLGLRLIYFSYDVKMKEKGDIPEGYSVSREKKERFSLILESASTNQTSMYLCASKLAGWGWNEQFFGPGTRLTVL.

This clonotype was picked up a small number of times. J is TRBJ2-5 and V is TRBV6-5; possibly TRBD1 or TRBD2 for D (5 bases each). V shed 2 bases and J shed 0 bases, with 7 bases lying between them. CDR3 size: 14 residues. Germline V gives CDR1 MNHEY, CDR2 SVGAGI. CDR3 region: CASSYGTNQETQYF. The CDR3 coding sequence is TGTGCCAGCAGTTACGGGACCAACCAAGAGACCCAGTACTTC.

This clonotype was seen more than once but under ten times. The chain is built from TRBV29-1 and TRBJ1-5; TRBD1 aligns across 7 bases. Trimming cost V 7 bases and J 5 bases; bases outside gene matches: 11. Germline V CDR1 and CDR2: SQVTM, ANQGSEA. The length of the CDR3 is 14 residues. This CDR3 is CSASGGGLDQPQHF. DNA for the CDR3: TGCAGCGCCTCAGGGGGGGGGCTGGATCAGCCCCAGCATTTT.

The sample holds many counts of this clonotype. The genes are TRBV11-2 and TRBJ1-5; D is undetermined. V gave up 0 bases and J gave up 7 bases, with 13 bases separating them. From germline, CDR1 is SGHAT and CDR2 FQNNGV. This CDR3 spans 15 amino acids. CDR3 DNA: TGTGCCAGCAGCTTAGATCAAGGGTCAGGACAGCCCCAGCATTTT. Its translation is CASSLDQGSGQPQHF. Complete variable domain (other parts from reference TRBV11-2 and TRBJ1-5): EAGVAQSPRYKIIEKRQSVAFWCNPISGHATLYWYQQILGQGPKLLIQFQNNGVVDDSQLPKDRFSAERLKGVDSTLKIQPAKLEDSAVYLCASSLDQGSGQPQHFGDGTRLSIL.

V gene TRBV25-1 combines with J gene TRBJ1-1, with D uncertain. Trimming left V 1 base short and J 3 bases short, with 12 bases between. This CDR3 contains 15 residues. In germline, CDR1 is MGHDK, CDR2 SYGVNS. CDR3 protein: CASSEFKGRYTEAFF. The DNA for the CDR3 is TGTGCCAGCAGTGAATTCAAGGGTCGATACACTGAAGCTTTCTTT.

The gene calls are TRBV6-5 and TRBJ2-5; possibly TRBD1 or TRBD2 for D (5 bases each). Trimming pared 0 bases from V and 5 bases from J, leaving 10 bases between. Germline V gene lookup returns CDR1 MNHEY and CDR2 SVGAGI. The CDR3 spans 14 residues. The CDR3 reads CASSYSPGLETQYF. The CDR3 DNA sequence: TGTGCCAGCAGTTACTCGCCGGGGCTGGAGACCCAGTACTTC.

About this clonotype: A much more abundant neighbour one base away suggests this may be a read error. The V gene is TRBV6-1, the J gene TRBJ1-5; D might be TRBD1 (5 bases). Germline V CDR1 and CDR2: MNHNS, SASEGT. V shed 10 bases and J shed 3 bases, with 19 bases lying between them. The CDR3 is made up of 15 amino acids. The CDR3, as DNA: TGTGCCATCAACGTGGCGGGGGGTTTCAATCAGCCCCAGCATTTT. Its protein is CAINVAGGFNQPQHF.

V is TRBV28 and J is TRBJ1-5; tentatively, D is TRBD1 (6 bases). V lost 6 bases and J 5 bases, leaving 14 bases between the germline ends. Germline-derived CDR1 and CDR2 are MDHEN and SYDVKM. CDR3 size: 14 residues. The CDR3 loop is CASSPGAGDQPQHF. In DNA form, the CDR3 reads TGTGCCAGCAGCCCCGGGGCAGGGGATCAGCCCCAGCATTTT.

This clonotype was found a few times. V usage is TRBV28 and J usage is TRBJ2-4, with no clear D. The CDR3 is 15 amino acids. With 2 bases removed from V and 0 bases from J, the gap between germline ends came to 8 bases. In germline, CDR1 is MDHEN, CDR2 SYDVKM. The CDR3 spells CASSLVTVAKNIQYF. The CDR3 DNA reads TGTGCCAGCAGTTTAGTTACGGTAGCCAAAAACATTCAGTACTTC.

Here the CDR3 reads CSAITQGVLRLQPQHF. CDR3 DNA: TGCAGTGCTATAACTCAGGGAGTTTTGAGATTACAGCCCCAGCATTTT. The chain has TRBV20-1 and TRBJ1-5, with D perhaps TRBD1 (5 bases). V was clipped by 4 bases and J by 7 bases, with 23 bases between them. CDR1 is DFQATT and CDR2 is SNEGSKA in the germline V gene (reference sequence). The CDR3 is 16 amino acids.

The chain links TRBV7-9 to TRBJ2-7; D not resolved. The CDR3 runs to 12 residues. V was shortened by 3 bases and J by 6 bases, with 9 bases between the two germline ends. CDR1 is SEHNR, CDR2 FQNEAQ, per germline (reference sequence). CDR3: CASSFALSEQYF. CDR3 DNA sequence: TGTGCCAGCAGCTTTGCTTTATCCGAGCAGTACTTC.

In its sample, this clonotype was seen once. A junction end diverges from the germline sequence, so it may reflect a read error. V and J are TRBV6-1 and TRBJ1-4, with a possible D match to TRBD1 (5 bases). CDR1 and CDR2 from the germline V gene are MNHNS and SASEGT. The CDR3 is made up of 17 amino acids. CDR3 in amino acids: CASIEAIRGSANEKLFF. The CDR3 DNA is TGTGCCAGCATTGAAGCGATTCGGGGGTCAGCTAATGAAAAACTGTTTTTT.

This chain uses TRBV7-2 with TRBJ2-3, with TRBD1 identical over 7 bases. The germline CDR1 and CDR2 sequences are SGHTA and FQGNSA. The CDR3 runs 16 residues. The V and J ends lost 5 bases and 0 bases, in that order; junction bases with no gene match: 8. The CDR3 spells CASSPTGALSTDTQYF. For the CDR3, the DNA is TGTGCCAGCAGCCCAACAGGGGCCCTTAGCACAGATACGCAGTATTTT.

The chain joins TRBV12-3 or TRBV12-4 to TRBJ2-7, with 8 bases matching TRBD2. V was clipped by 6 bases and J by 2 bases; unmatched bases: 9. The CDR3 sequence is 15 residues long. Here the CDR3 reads CASRSSGSLAYEQYF. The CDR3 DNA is TGTGCCAGCAGGTCCAGCGGGAGTCTCGCCTACGAGCAGTACTTC.

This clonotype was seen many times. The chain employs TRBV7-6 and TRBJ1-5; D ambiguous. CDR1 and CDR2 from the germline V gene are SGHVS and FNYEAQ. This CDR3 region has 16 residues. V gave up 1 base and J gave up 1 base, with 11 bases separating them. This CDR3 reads CASSLGGRRSNQPQHF. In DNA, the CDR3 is TGTGCCAGCAGCTTAGGGGGTCGGAGGAGCAATCAGCCCCAGCATTTT.

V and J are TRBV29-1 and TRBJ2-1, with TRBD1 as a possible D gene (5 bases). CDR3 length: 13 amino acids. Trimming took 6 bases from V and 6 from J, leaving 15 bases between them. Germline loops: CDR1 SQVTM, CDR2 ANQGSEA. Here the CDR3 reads CSVGIIQANEQFF. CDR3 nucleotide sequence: TGCAGCGTGGGTATAATACAGGCCAATGAGCAGTTCTTC.

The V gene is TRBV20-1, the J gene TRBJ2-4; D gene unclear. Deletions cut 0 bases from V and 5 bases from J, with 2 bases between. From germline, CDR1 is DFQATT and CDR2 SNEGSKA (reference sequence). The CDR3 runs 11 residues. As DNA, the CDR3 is TGCAGTGCTAGAGACCAAAACATTCAGTACTTC. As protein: CSARDQNIQYF.

The DNA of the CDR3 is TGTGCCAGCAAACAGGGGTCTGGAAACACCATATATTTT. It specifies CASKQGSGNTIYF. The J gene is TRBJ1-3, the V gene TRBV2; 7 nucleotides line up with TRBD1. J lost 1 base, V lost 7 bases, and 1 base had no gene match. This CDR3 is built from 13 residues. The V gene's germline CDR1 is SNHLY and CDR2 FYNNEI.